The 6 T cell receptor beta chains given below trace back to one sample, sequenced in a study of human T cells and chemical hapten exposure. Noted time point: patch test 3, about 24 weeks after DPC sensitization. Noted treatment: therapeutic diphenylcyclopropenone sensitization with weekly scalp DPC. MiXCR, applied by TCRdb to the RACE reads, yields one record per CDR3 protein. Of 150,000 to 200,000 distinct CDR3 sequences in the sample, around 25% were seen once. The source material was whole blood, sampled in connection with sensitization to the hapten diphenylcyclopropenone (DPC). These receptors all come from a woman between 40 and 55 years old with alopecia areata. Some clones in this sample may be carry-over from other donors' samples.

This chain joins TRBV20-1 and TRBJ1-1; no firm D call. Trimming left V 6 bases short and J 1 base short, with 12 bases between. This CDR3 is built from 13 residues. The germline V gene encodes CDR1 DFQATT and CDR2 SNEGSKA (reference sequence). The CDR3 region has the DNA TGCAGTGCGATAGGAGTGGGGAACACTGAAGCTTTCTTT. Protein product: CSAIGVGNTEAFF.

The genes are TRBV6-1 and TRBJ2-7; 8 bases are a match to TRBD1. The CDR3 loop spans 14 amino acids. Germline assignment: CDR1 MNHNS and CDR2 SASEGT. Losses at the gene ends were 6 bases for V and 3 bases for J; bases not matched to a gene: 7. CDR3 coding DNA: TGTGCCAGCAGCTGGACAGGGATTGTCTACGAGCAGTACTTC. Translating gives CASSWTGIVYEQYF.

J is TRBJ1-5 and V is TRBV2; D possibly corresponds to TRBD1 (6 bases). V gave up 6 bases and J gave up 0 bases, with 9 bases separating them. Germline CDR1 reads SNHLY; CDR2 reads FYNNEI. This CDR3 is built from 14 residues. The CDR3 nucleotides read TGTGCCAGCAGACAGGGTCATAGCAATCAGCCCCAGCATTTT. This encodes CASRQGHSNQPQHF.

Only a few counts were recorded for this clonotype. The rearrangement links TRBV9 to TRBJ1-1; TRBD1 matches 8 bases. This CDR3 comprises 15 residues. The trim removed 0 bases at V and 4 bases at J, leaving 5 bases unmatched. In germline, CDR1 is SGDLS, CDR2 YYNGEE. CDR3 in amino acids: CASSVGQGSSTEAFF. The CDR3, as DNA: TGTGCCAGCAGCGTAGGACAGGGGAGCTCCACTGAAGCTTTCTTT. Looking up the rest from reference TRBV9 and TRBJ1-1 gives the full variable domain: DSGVTQTPKHLITATGQRVTLRCSPRSGDLSVYWYQQSLDQGLQFLIQYYNGEERAKGNILERFSAQQFPDLHSELNLSSLELGDSALYFCASSVGQGSSTEAFFGQGTRLTVV.

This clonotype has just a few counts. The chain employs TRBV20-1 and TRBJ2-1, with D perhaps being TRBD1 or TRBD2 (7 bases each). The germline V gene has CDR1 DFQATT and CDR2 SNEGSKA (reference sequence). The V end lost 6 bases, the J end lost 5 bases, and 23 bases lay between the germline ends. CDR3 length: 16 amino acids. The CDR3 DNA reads TGCAGTGCCAGGGGGGGCCTCCCTCGTTTGGACAATGAGCAGTTCTTC. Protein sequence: CSARGGLPRLDNEQFF.

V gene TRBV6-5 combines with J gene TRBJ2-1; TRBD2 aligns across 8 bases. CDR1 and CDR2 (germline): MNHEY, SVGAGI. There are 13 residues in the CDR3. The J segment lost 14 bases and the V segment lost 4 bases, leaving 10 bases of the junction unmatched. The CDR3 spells CASSLQPGLEEFF. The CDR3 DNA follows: TGTGCCAGCAGTTTACAACCGGGACTAGAGGAGTTCTTC.